The 32 T cell receptor beta chains reported below all come from one sample, sequenced in a study of blood T cell repertoires in COVID-19. TCRdb keeps only in-frame clones here, not all; method: immunoSEQ multiplex PCR. The sample lists more than 110,000 clones, approximately 78% occurring once. Sample: PBMCs or T cells enriched from blood (not recorded which). The receptors derive from a woman in her fifties or sixties who had recovered from COVID-19.

This clone was recorded many times. The chain recombines TRBV4-1 with TRBJ2-1, with 9 positions matching TRBD2. Germline CDR1 reads MGHRA; CDR2 reads YSYEKL. With V trimmed by 0 bases and J by 7 bases, 10 bases remained unmatched. This CDR3 spans 17 amino acids. CDR3 bases: TGCGCCAGCAGCCAAGAGAGAACGCGGGGGGGCTTAAATGAGCAGTTCTTC. Its translation is CASSQERTRGGLNEQFF.

This clone was seen a single time. The chain carries TRBV11-2 and TRBJ1-4; 8 bases align to TRBD1. Germline loops: CDR1 SGHAT, CDR2 FQNNGV. Trimming cost V 4 bases and J 8 bases; bases outside gene matches: 9. There are 15 residues in the CDR3. Written as DNA, the CDR3 is TGTGCCAGCAGCTCGTACAGGGGGTTAGAAGAAAAACTGTTTTTT. Amino acids: CASSSYRGLEEKLFF.

V is TRBV19 and J is TRBJ1-2; D might be TRBD1 (6 bases). The CDR3 totals 14 residues. Germline loops: CDR1 LNHDA, CDR2 SQIVND (reference sequence). V gave up 6 bases and J gave up 7 bases, with 18 bases separating them. The CDR3 reads CASRPSPGDGGYTF. The CDR3 nucleotides read TGTGCCAGTAGACCCTCCCCAGGGGACGGTGGCTACACCTTC.

The chain uses TRBV20-1 and TRBJ2-3, with D perhaps TRBD1 (6 bases). In germline, CDR1 is DFQATT, CDR2 SNEGSKA (reference sequence). There are 13 residues in the CDR3. Deletions cut 3 bases from V and 2 bases from J, with 9 bases between. The chain's CDR3 is CSASTGNTDTQYF. The CDR3 DNA follows: TGCAGTGCTAGTACAGGGAACACAGATACGCAGTATTTT.

This clone was observed many times. The CDR3 region has the DNA TGCAGCGGGGACAGGGTGGGCACAGATACGCAGTATTTT. It encodes CSGDRVGTDTQYF. This chain uses TRBV29-1 with TRBJ2-3; TRBD1 matches 9 bases. V trimming: 7 bases; J trimming: 1 base; junction bases outside the gene matches: 3. The CDR3 covers 13 residues. Germline V gene lookup returns CDR1 SQVTM and CDR2 ANQGSEA.

The chain couples TRBV7-6 to TRBJ2-5, with unresolved D. V was trimmed by 5 bases and J by 2 bases, leaving 15 bases between them. CDR3 size: 15 residues. Per germline, CDR1 SGHVS and CDR2 FNYEAQ. The CDR3 DNA reads TGTGCCAGCAGCCGCACGTACAACAGACAAGAGACCCAGTACTTC. Amino acids: CASSRTYNRQETQYF.

The chain's CDR3 is CASTPRTGSSYNEQFF. The CDR3 bases are TGTGCCAGTACCCCTAGGACAGGGAGCTCCTACAATGAGCAGTTCTTC. The rearrangement joins TRBV19 to TRBJ2-1; 8 positions agree with TRBD1. CDR3 length equals 16 residues. Losses at the gene ends were 7 bases for V and 0 bases for J; bases not matched to a gene: 8. In germline, CDR1 is LNHDA, CDR2 SQIVND (reference sequence).

This chain joins TRBV4-1 and TRBJ2-1; 8 bases fit TRBD2. Per the germline V gene, CDR1 is MGHRA and CDR2 is YSYEKL. With V trimmed by 6 bases and J by 7 bases, 8 bases remained unmatched. CDR3 size: 14 residues. The CDR3 region has the DNA TGCGCCAGCAGGTCGCTAGCGGGTTCGAATGAGCAGTTCTTC. This codes for CASRSLAGSNEQFF.

The chain couples TRBV18 to TRBJ2-5; 9 positions match TRBD1. This CDR3 spans 17 amino acids. Per the germline V gene, CDR1 is KGHSH and CDR2 is LQKENI. The ends lost 3 bases at V and 5 bases at J; junction bases unmatched: 13. The CDR3 protein is CASSPAGTGNSKETQYF. As DNA, the CDR3 is TGTGCCAGCTCACCTGCCGGGACAGGGAATTCGAAGGAGACCCAGTACTTC.

The rearrangement joins TRBV5-5 to TRBJ1-1; 7 nucleotides match TRBD1. The CDR3 runs to 15 residues. After removal of 4 bases from V and 3 bases from J, the junction contained 9 bases not matched to a gene. CDR1 and CDR2 from the germline V gene are SGHKS and YYEKEE (reference sequence). The CDR3 DNA follows: TGTGCCAGCAGCGTAAACAGGGGACGGGACACTGAAGCTTTCTTT. Translation: CASSVNRGRDTEAFF.

The chain joins TRBV24-1 to TRBJ1-1; D is perhaps TRBD1 (5 bases). Trimming pared 7 bases from V and 0 bases from J, leaving 11 bases between. This CDR3 has 14 amino acids. Germline CDR1 KGHDR, CDR2 SFDVKD. The CDR3 DNA follows: TGTGCCACCAGCCAGGGTTCCCTGAACACTGAAGCTTTCTTT. Translated, it gives CATSQGSLNTEAFF.

Written as DNA, the CDR3 is TGCGCCAGCAGCCAAGGATCCTTGAGTGAGGAGACCCAGTACTTC. This translates into CASSQGSLSEETQYF. This chain uses TRBV4-1 with TRBJ2-5; the D is unclear. Trimming shortened V by 1 base and J by 5 bases, and 14 bases separated the two germline ends. CDR1 and CDR2 from the germline V gene are MGHRA and YSYEKL. The CDR3 has 15 residues.

The chain joins TRBV11-2 to TRBJ2-5; D not certain. The CDR3 spans 14 residues. CDR1 and CDR2 (germline): SGHAT, FQNNGV. The ends were cut back, 1 base at V and 2 bases at J, with 8 bases in the middle. The CDR3 DNA reads as TGTGCCAGCAGCTTAGGCAACGGTCAAGAGACCCAGTACTTC. Translating gives CASSLGNGQETQYF.

V and J are TRBV14 and TRBJ1-2; D might be TRBD1 (5 bases). Germline-derived CDR1 and CDR2 are SGHDN and FVKESK. The CDR3 runs 12 residues. Deletions cut 5 bases from V and 3 bases from J, with 7 bases between. The CDR3 DNA is TGTGCCAGCAGCAGGGGATACTATGGCTACACCTTC. It translates to CASSRGYYGYTF. Using reference TRBV14 and TRBJ1-2 for the parts outside the CDR3, the full variable domain is EAGVTQFPSHSVIEKGQTVTLRCDPISGHDNLYWYRRVMGKEIKFLLHFVKESKQDESGMPNNRFLAERTGGTYSTLKVQPAELEDSGVYFCASSRGYYGYTFGSGTRLTVV.

The chain links TRBV28 to TRBJ1-2; D is perhaps TRBD1 (5 bases). This CDR3 is 17 amino acids long. The V end was cut by 6 bases, the J end by 9 bases, with 29 bases between. Per the germline V gene, CDR1 is MDHEN and CDR2 is SYDVKM. In DNA, the CDR3 is TGTGCCAGCAGCTCCTTGGAGGGGCCCGCGGGGGTCTGGCGCTACACCTTC. Protein: CASSSLEGPAGVWRYTF.

The rearrangement joins TRBV5-5 to TRBJ1-2; 7 bases are shared with TRBD1. Germline CDR1 is SGHKS and CDR2 is YYEKEE (reference sequence). The CDR3 is made up of 14 amino acids. V gave up 5 bases and J gave up 0 bases; unmatched junction bases: 4. CDR3 sequence (DNA): TGTGCCAGCAGTCAAGACAGGGCTAACTATGGCTACACCTTC. This gives the protein CASSQDRANYGYTF.

The chain uses TRBV27 and TRBJ2-3; D uncertain. Looked up from germline, CDR1 is MNHEY and CDR2 is SMNVEV (reference sequence). The CDR3 totals 14 residues. V dropped 9 bases and J dropped 1 base, with 14 bases sitting between them. The CDR3 DNA follows: TGTGCCAGTCTCGCGGTGACTTGCACAGATACGCAGTATTTT. It yields the protein CASLAVTCTDTQYF.

J is TRBJ1-1 and V is TRBV4-2; D is unresolved. CDR1 is LGHNA and CDR2 is YNFKEQ in the germline V gene. CDR3 length equals 13 residues. The V and J ends lost 1 base and 0 bases respectively, with 3 bases between them. The CDR3 coding sequence is TGTGCCAGCAGCCAAGTATTGAACACTGAAGCTTTCTTT. Its protein is CASSQVLNTEAFF.

The rearrangement links TRBV10-2 to TRBJ1-1, with 7 nucleotides matching TRBD1. The germline V gene has CDR1 WSHSY and CDR2 SAAADI. V lost 3 bases to trimming and J lost 7 bases; unmatched junction nucleotides: 2. This CDR3 is built from 12 residues. As DNA, the CDR3 is TGCGCCAGCAGTGACAGGGGGGATGAAGCTTTCTTT. Its translation is CASSDRGDEAFF.

The chain carries TRBV28 and TRBJ1-2; 9 bases are a match to TRBD1. CDR1 MDHEN and CDR2 SYDVKM come from the germline V gene. V shed 3 bases, J shed 3 bases, and the junction held 5 bases outside the gene matches. This CDR3 is 15 amino acids long. In DNA, the CDR3 is TGTGCCAGCAGTTTTAGGGGACAGGGCTACTATGGCTACACCTTC. This encodes CASSFRGQGYYGYTF.

This chain uses TRBV13 with TRBJ1-1, with a possible D match to TRBD1 (5 bases). Germline CDR1 is PRHDT and CDR2 is FYEKMQ (reference sequence). V shed 1 base and J shed 0 bases, with 9 bases lying between them. This CDR3 comprises 15 residues. As DNA, the CDR3 is TGTGCCAGCAGCTTAGAGGGCAGGGTGAACACTGAAGCTTTCTTT. Translating it yields CASSLEGRVNTEAFF.

This chain links TRBV29-1 with TRBJ1-1; weak D call: TRBD1 (6 bases). Germline values: CDR1 SQVTM, CDR2 ANQGSEA. This CDR3 is built from 12 residues. Trimming left V 7 bases short and J 3 bases short, with 12 bases between. The CDR3 loop reads CSASKGDTEAFF. The CDR3 DNA sequence: TGCAGCGCTTCAAAGGGGGACACTGAAGCTTTCTTT.

This clone is a singleton in its sample. The chain is built from TRBV5-1 and TRBJ2-3, with 11 bases fitting TRBD2. V shed 4 bases, J shed 0 bases, and the junction held 10 bases outside the gene matches. CDR3 size: 18 residues. CDR1 and CDR2 (germline): SGHRS, YFSETQ. The CDR3 here is CASSLGTSGTSSTDTQYF. CDR3 bases: TGCGCCAGCAGCCTGGGGACTAGCGGAACCTCTAGCACAGATACGCAGTATTTT.

The chain combines TRBV20-1 with TRBJ1-1; D is uncertain. The CDR3 is 11 amino acids. Trimming stripped 4 bases from V and 7 bases from J, with 10 bases between. Germline values: CDR1 DFQATT, CDR2 SNEGSKA (reference sequence). The CDR3, as DNA: TGCAGTGCTACCACCCGCAGTGAAGCTTTCTTT. Its translation is CSATTRSEAFF.

The V and J genes are TRBV9 and TRBJ2-3; 7 bases map to TRBD1. The CDR3 has 15 residues. Germline V gene sequence: CDR1 SGDLS, CDR2 YYNGEE. V trimming: 4 bases; J trimming: 3 bases; junction bases outside the gene matches: 8. CDR3 sequence reads: CASSFSGQRTDTQYF. The CDR3 nucleotides read TGTGCCAGCAGCTTTTCGGGACAGAGGACAGATACGCAGTATTTT. The variable domain in full, with the rest retrieved from reference TRBV9 and TRBJ2-3, is DSGVTQTPKHLITATGQRVTLRCSPRSGDLSVYWYQQSLDQGLQFLIQYYNGEERAKGNILERFSAQQFPDLHSELNLSSLELGDSALYFCASSFSGQRTDTQYFGPGTRLTVL.

The rearrangement links TRBV10-3 to TRBJ1-5; D may be TRBD1 (5 bases). In germline, CDR1 is ENHRY, CDR2 SYGVKD. Between the trimmed V and J ends, which lost 4 bases and 7 bases, there was a span of 8 bases. The CDR3 loop spans 12 amino acids. The CDR3 here is CAISGGEQPQHF. DNA for the CDR3: TGTGCCATCAGTGGGGGGGAGCAGCCCCAGCATTTT.

The chain couples TRBV29-1 to TRBJ1-1, with 12 nucleotides matching TRBD1. The CDR3 sequence is 12 residues long. Per germline, CDR1 SQVTM and CDR2 ANQGSEA. Trimming cost V 6 bases and J 6 bases; bases outside gene matches: 2. In DNA, the CDR3 is TGCAGCGTGGGGACAGGGGGCTCTGAAGCTTTCTTT. Protein sequence: CSVGTGGSEAFF.

This chain links TRBV24-1 with TRBJ2-5; TRBD1 is a possible D gene (6 bases). Germline values: CDR1 KGHDR, CDR2 SFDVKD. V lost 4 bases, J lost 0 bases, and 14 bases lay in between. The CDR3 consists of 16 residues. The CDR3 protein is CATSESGTTYQETQYF. CDR3 in DNA: TGTGCCACCAGTGAGTCCGGGACAACGTACCAAGAGACCCAGTACTTC.

The rearrangement uses TRBV3-1 (or the pseudogene TRBV3-2) and TRBJ1-1; the D gene is possibly TRBD1 (6 bases). The V gene lost 2 bases and the J gene lost 5 bases, with 12 bases spanning the gap. This CDR3 spans 14 amino acids. The germline gives CDR1 LGHDT, CDR2 YNNKEL (reference sequence). The DNA for the CDR3 is TGTGCCAGCAGCCAATTTACAGGGAGTACTGAAGCTTTCTTT. This codes for CASSQFTGSTEAFF.

The gene calls are TRBV18 and TRBJ1-6; possible D gene TRBD1, 5 bases. Trimming cost V 3 bases and J 5 bases, with 8 bases left between them. CDR3 size: 14 residues. Germline V gene lookup returns CDR1 KGHSH and CDR2 LQKENI. The DNA of the CDR3 is TGTGCCAGCTCACCCCAGGACAATAATTCACCCCTCCACTTT. Its protein is CASSPQDNNSPLHF.

J is TRBJ2-1 and V is TRBV28; a weak D match, TRBD2 (6 bases). This CDR3 has 12 residues. Trimming took off 5 bases at V and 8 bases at J, with 10 bases between the two ends. Germline V gene lookup returns CDR1 MDHEN and CDR2 SYDVKM. The CDR3 region has the DNA TGTGCCAGCAGTCCTTGGGGGGATGAGCAGTTCTTC. It is translated as CASSPWGDEQFF.

The chain employs TRBV6-1 and TRBJ2-1, with 8 positions matching TRBD2. Per germline, CDR1 MNHNS and CDR2 SASEGT. The CDR3 has 14 amino acids. Trimming at V came to 1 base and at J to 8 bases, leaving 4 bases not matched to a gene. The CDR3 DNA is TGTGCCAGCAGTGAAGGGACTAGCATTTATGAGCAGTTCTTC. This gives the protein CASSEGTSIYEQFF.